The T cell receptor (beta chain) under discussion was sequenced for a study of chemoradiotherapy in HPV16-positive cancers. Study findings and constraints: Candidate HPV-specific clones and E7-related TCR motifs grew in tumor during treatment. Functional assays defining HPV-specific T cells used only a couple of HPV16-positive patients.

The V and J ends lost 4 bases and 0 bases, in that order; junction bases with no gene match: 8. The CDR3 contains 18 residues. Germline V gene lookup returns CDR1 SGHAT and CDR2 FQNNGV. Repeated repertoire sampling spanned the course of chemoradiotherapy. Worth noting for this clone: Its antigen is unknown.

Assay used: immunoSEQ multiplex PCR; TCRdb lists only in-frame clones, some missing. The sample has 25,000 to 40,000 clones, 88% seen once; the top ten hold approximately 5%. This receptor was identified in a human donor with HPV-associated anogenital cancer. Sequenced material: blood, taken from a patient who underwent chemoradiotherapy. The chain is built from TRBV11-2 and TRBJ2-3, with 12 bases that match TRBD2. The CDR3 reads CASSSGGLAGSSTDTQYF. The CDR3 DNA sequence: TGTGCCAGCAGCTCGGGGGGACTAGCGGGTTCTAGCACAGATACGCAGTATTTT.